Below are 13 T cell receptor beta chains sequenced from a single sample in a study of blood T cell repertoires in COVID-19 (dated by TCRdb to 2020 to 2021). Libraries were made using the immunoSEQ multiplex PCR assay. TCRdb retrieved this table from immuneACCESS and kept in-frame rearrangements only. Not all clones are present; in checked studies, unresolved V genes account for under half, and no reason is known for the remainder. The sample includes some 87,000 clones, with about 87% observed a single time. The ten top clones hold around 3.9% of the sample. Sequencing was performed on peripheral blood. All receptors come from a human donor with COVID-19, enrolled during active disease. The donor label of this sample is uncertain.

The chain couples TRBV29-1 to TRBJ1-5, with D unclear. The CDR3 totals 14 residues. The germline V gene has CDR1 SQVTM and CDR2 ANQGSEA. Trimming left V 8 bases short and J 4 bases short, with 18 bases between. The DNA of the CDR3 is TGCAGCTCACGGAGCGGGGTTTGGAATCAGCCCCAGCATTTT. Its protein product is CSSRSGVWNQPQHF.

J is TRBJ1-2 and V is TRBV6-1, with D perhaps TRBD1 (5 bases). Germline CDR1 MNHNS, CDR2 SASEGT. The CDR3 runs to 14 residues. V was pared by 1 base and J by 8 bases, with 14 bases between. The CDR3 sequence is CASSEVGGVGGYTF. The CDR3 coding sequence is TGTGCCAGCAGTGAAGTTGGAGGGGTAGGCGGCTACACCTTC.

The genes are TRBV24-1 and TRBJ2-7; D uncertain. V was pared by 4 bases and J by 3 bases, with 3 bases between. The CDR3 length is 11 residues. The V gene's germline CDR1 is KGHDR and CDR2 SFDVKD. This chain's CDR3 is CATSDGYEQYF. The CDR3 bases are TGTGCCACCAGTGACGGCTACGAGCAGTACTTC.

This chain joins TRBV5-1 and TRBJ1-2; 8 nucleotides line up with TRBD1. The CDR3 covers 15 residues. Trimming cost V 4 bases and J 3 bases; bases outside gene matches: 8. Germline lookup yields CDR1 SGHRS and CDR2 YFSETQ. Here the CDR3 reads CASSPRTGTHYGYTF. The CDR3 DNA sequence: TGCGCCAGCAGCCCACGGACAGGGACCCACTATGGCTACACCTTC.

For the CDR3, the DNA is TGTGCCAGCAGCGAAGGCGGACTAGCGGGAGGAGGAGAACGCACAGATACGCAGTATTTT. Its protein product is CASSEGGLAGGGERTDTQYF. The chain recombines TRBV9 with TRBJ2-3; the match to TRBD2 covers 14 bases. Germline V gene lookup returns CDR1 SGDLS and CDR2 YYNGEE. J gave up 1 base and V 3 bases, and 13 bases lay outside the gene matches. The CDR3 spans 20 residues. The whole variable domain, remainder taken from reference TRBV9 and TRBJ2-3, is DSGVTQTPKHLITATGQRVTLRCSPRSGDLSVYWYQQSLDQGLQFLIQYYNGEERAKGNILERFSAQQFPDLHSELNLSSLELGDSALYFCASSEGGLAGGGERTDTQYFGPGTRLTVL.

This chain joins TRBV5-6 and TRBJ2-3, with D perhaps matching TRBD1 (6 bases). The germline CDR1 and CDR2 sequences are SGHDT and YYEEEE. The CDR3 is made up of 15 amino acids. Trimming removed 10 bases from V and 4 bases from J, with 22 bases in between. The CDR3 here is CAARGMGDGSDTQYF. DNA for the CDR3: TGTGCCGCAAGGGGGATGGGGGACGGGTCAGATACGCAGTATTTT.

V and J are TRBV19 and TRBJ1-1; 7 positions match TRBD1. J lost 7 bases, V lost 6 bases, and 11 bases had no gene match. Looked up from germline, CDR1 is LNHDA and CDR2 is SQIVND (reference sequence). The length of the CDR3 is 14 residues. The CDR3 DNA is TGTGCCAGTAGCTTCCCCGACAGGGTCGGTGAAGCTTTCTTT. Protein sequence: CASSFPDRVGEAFF.

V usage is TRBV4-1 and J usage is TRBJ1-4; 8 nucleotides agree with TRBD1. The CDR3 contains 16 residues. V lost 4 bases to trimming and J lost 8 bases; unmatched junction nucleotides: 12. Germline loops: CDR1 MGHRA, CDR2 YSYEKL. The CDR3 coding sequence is TGCGCCAGCAGCCCAAGTTCGGACAGGGAAAGGGAAAAACTGTTTTTT. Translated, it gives CASSPSSDREREKLFF.

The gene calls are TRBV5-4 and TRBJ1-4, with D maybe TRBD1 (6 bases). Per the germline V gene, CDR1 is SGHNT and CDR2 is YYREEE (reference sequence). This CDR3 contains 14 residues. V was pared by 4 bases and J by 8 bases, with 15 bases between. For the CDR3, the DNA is TGTGCCAGCAGCCTTGAAGGACAGTGGGAAAAACTGTTTTTT. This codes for CASSLEGQWEKLFF.

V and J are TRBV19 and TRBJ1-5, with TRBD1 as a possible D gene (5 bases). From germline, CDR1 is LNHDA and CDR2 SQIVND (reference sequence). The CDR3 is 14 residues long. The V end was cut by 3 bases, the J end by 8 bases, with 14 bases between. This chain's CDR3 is CASSIGGGGEPQHF. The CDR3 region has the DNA TGTGCCAGTAGTATCGGCGGGGGAGGGGAGCCCCAGCATTTT. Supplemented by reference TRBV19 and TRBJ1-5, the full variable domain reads DGGITQSPKYLFRKEGQNVTLSCEQNLNHDAMYWYRQDPGQGLRLIYYSQIVNDFQKGDIAEGYSVSREKKESFPLTVTSAQKNPTAFYLCASSIGGGGEPQHFGDGTRLSIL.

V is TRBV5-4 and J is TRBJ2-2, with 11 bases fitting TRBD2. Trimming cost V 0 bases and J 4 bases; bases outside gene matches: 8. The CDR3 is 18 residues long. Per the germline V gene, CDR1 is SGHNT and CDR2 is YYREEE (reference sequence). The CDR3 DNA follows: TGTGCCAGCAGCTTGGGACTAGCGGGGCCGTTAGTCACCGGGGAGCTGTTTTTT. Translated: CASSLGLAGPLVTGELFF.

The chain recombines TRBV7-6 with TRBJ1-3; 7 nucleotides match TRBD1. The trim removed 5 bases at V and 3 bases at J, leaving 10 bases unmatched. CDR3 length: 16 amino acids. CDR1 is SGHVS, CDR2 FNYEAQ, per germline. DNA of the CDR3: TGTGCCAGCAGCCCAGACCAGACAGGGTTTGGAAACACCATATATTTT. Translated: CASSPDQTGFGNTIYF.

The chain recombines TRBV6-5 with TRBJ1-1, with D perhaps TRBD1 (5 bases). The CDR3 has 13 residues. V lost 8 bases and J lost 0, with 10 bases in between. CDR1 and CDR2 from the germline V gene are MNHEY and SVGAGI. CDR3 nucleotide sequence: TGTGCCAGCCAGGGCTTGCTGAACACTGAAGCTTTCTTT. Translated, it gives CASQGLLNTEAFF.